This TCR beta chain was retrieved from a study of OX40 agonist ivuxolimab in advanced cancers. The CDR3 sequence is 14 residues long. The V end lost 4 bases, the J end lost 3 bases, and 13 bases lay between the germline ends. Germline lookup yields CDR1 SGHRS and CDR2 YFSETQ. Patients who had autoimmune disease history or got systemic immunosuppression were left out. Samples of blood were obtained at baseline, on cycle 4 day 1, and on cycle 7 day 1. TCRdb's copy holds only in-frame clones and misses some; the assay was immunoSEQ multiplex PCR. The data show over 8,000 clones, roughly two thirds seen once.

The chain has TRBV5-1 and TRBJ1-1, with D perhaps TRBD1 (6 bases). Sequenced here: CD4+ or CD8+ T cells sorted from blood, sampled in a trial of the OX40 agonist ivuxolimab. The clonotype comes from an adult with an advanced solid tumor such as melanoma, head and neck, liver or kidney cancer. This chain's CDR3 is CASSPTGLDTEAFF. The CDR3 DNA reads as TGCGCCAGCAGCCCCACAGGGTTGGACACTGAAGCTTTCTTT.